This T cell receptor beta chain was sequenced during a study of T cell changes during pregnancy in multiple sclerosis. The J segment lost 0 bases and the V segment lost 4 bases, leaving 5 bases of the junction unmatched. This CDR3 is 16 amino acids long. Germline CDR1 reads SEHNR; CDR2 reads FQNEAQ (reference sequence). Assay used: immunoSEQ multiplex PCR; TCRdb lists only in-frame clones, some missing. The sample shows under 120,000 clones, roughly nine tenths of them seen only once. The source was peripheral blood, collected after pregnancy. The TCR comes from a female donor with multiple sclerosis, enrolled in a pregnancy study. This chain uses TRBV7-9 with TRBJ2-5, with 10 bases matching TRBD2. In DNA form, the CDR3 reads TGTGCCAGCAGCTATGCTAGCGGGGGTAACCAAGAGACCCAGTACTTC. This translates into CASSYASGGNQETQYF. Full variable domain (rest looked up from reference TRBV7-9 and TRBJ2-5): DTGVSQNPRHKITKRGQNVTFRCDPISEHNRLYWYRQTLGQGPEFLTYFQNEAQLEKSRLLSDRFSAERPKGSFSTLEIQRTEQGDSAMYLCASSYASGGNQETQYFGPGTRLLVL.